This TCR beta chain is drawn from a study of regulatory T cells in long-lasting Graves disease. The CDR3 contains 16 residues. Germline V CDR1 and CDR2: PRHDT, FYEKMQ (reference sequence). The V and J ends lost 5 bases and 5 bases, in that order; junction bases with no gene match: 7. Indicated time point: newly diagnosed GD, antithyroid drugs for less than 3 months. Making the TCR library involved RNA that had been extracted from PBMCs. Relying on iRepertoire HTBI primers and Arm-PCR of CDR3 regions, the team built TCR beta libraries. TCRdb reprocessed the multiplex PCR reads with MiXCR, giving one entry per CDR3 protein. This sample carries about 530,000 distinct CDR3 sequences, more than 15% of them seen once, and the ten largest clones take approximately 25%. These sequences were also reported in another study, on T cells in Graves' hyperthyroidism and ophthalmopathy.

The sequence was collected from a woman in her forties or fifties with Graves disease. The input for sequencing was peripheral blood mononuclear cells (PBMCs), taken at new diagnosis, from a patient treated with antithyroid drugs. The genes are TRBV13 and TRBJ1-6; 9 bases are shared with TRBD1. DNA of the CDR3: TGTGCCAGCAGCACCCGGACAGGGGAAAATAATTCACCCCTCCACTTT. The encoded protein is CASSTRTGENNSPLHF.